What follows are 9 T cell receptor beta chains derived from one specimen sequenced in a study of T cell repertoires in cytomegalovirus infection. MiXCR, applied by TCRdb to the reads, yields one record per CDR3 protein. The sample has some 560,000 distinct CDR3 sequences, 40% seen once. Antigens of these TCRs are unknown. Material: cultured PBMCs, obtained from culture after CMV antigen stimulation. The receptors derive from a human donor in good health (CMV status not recorded). Some clones in this sample may be carry-over from other donors' samples.

The V call is TRBV12-3 or TRBV12-4, the J call TRBJ2-7; the D gene could be TRBD1 or TRBD2 (5 bases each). This CDR3 has 14 residues. Trimming removed 4 bases at V and 2 bases at J, with 12 bases between. The CDR3 reads CASSYRDGTYEQYF. The DNA for the CDR3 is TGTGCCAGCAGTTACCGGGACGGAACCTACGAGCAGTACTTC.

The V call is TRBV6-6, the J call TRBJ1-5; possibly TRBD1 for D (6 bases). This CDR3 spans 16 amino acids. V gave up 5 bases and J gave up 6 bases, with 20 bases separating them. The germline V gene encodes CDR1 MNHNY and CDR2 SVGAGI (reference sequence). Written as DNA, the CDR3 is TGTGCCAGCAGTCCGAGGGGGGGGCTGGCAATTCAGCCCCAGCATTTT. It translates to CASSPRGGLAIQPQHF.

This clonotype was recorded many times. The V gene is TRBV7-2, the J gene TRBJ2-2; possibly TRBD2 for D (7 bases). Per germline, CDR1 SGHTA and CDR2 FQGNSA. With 6 bases removed from V and 3 bases from J, the gap between germline ends came to 14 bases. This CDR3 region has 15 residues. CDR3 sequence (DNA): TGTGCCAGCAGGAAGAGGGGGGGGGACACCGGGGAGCTGTTTTTT. It yields the protein CASRKRGGDTGELFF.

Only a few counts were recorded for this clonotype. The V and J genes are TRBV5-3 and TRBJ2-1; D gene unclear. TRBV5-3 belongs to the ORF category, with a function that is uncertain. The V end was cut by 8 bases, the J end by 8 bases, with 17 bases between. This CDR3 comprises 13 residues. DNA for the CDR3: TGTGCCAGCAGCCCCGATGGGTTATATGAGCAGTTCTTC. It specifies CASSPDGLYEQFF.

This clonotype was observed a handful of times. The V gene is TRBV10-3, the J gene TRBJ1-1; TRBD1 matches at 7 bases. The CDR3 is 13 amino acids. Unmatched junction bases numbered 7, after V lost 7 bases and J lost 5 bases. From germline, CDR1 is ENHRY and CDR2 SYGVKD. The chain's CDR3 is CAIKRQGQTEAFF. In DNA form, the CDR3 reads TGTGCCATCAAACGACAGGGTCAAACTGAAGCTTTCTTT.

This sequence joins TRBV28 and TRBJ1-5, with D perhaps matching TRBD1 (5 bases). Germline V gene sequence: CDR1 MDHEN, CDR2 SYDVKM. Trimming took off 7 bases at V and 0 bases at J, with 19 bases between the two ends. This CDR3 has 17 amino acids. In nucleotides, the CDR3 is TGTGCCAGCACCCCGAGGCCCGGACACAATAGCAATCAGCCCCAGCATTTT. Translating gives CASTPRPGHNSNQPQHF. The full variable domain, in which reference TRBV28 and TRBJ1-5 provide the parts outside the CDR3, is DVKVTQSSRYLVKRTGEKVFLECVQDMDHENMFWYRQDPGLGLRLIYFSYDVKMKEKGDIPEGYSVSREKKERFSLILESASTNQTSMYLCASTPRPGHNSNQPQHFGDGTRLSIL.

There are a few counts of this clonotype. The chain employs TRBV12-3 or TRBV12-4 and TRBJ1-6; 8 nucleotides line up with TRBD1. V lost 5 bases, J lost 9 bases, and 6 bases stayed unmatched. This CDR3 is 14 amino acids long. CDR3 in amino acids: CASSKDREGSPLHF. CDR3 DNA: TGTGCCAGCAGTAAGGACAGGGAGGGTTCACCCCTCCACTTT.

V is TRBV11-2 and J is TRBJ1-1; no firm D call. V dropped 0 bases and J dropped 1 base, with 6 bases sitting between them. Per the germline V gene, CDR1 is SGHAT and CDR2 is FQNNGV. This CDR3 contains 14 residues. The DNA for the CDR3 is TGTGCCAGCAGCTTAGAGGCTTGGAACACTGAAGCTTTCTTT. Amino acid sequence: CASSLEAWNTEAFF.

The V gene is TRBV14, the J gene TRBJ1-6; D perhaps matches TRBD1 (5 bases). With 1 base removed from V and 3 bases from J, the gap between germline ends came to 10 bases. The CDR3 runs 16 residues. The germline CDR1 and CDR2 sequences are SGHDN and FVKESK. The CDR3 region is CASSQGQYHYNSPLHF. For the CDR3, the DNA is TGTGCCAGCAGCCAAGGACAGTACCACTATAATTCACCCCTCCACTTT.